The subject of this entry is one T cell receptor (beta chain). This clone was seen a handful of times. Its antigen target is currently unknown. Per-base quality was not reported, and no clone a single base away is much larger than it. This record comes from a study of OX40 agonist ivuxolimab in advanced cancers. Broadly, across the study: Ivuxolimab was a fully human IgG2 agonistic monoclonal antibody targeting the costimulatory receptor OX40 (CD134). Intravenous ivuxolimab was administered to patients every 2 weeks at six dose levels: 0.01, 0.1, 0.3, 1.5, 3 and 10 mg/kg. The purpose of peripheral TCRbeta sequencing was to test whether ivuxolimab changed TCR sequence diversity and led to clonal T-cell expansion. The paper reports the monotherapy dose-escalation portion (N of about 50 patients) of the phase I ivuxolimab trial. Of the approximately 54 patients in dose escalation, some 19 had hepatocellular carcinoma, approximately 15 had melanoma, 9 had renal cell carcinoma and 9 had head and neck cancer. Partial responses were achieved by three dose-escalation patients, of whom one had hepatocellular carcinoma and two had cutaneous melanoma. Prior anti-PD-1, anti-PD-L1 or anti-CTLA-4 therapy was permitted, and roughly two fifths of dose-escalation patients had received checkpoint inhibitors. A male proportion of roughly 85% and a mean age of 60 years, ranging from about 20 to 85, were recorded for the dose-escalation cohort.

To sequence the TCRbeta CDR3 region, genomic DNA was isolated from the sorted cells. TCRbeta CDR3 regions were sequenced using the immunoSEQ Assay. The immuneACCESS repertoire file appears here via TCRdb, limited to in-frame rearrangements. These files lack a portion of the clones; in checked studies, under half of the deficit traces to unresolved V genes, and the cause of the others is not known. In this sample the table shows tens of thousands of clones, 75% to 90% of which occur a single time. The ten largest clones take up 25% to 30% of the sample. Patients with autoimmune disease history or receiving systemic immunosuppression were excluded from the trial. Peripheral blood for TCR sequencing was collected from all dose cohorts at baseline, on cycle 4 day 1, and on cycle 7 day 1. Samples were obtained from an open-label, multicenter, first-in-human phase I dose-escalation trial of ivuxolimab. Adults with locally advanced or metastatic head and neck squamous cell, hepatocellular, melanoma or renal cell carcinoma were enrolled in the trial. Before TCR sequencing, CD4+ T cells and CD8+ T cells from peripheral blood were sorted into separate populations.

General study outcomes and caveats: In the 0.1-3.0 mg/kg groups, partial responders had among the lowest normalized peripheral clonal expansion, particularly in CD8+ T cells. On average, CD8+ T cells showed more expanded clones than CD4+ T cells after ivuxolimab. Low levels of normalized T-cell clonal expansion were also seen in some patients who did not respond. The antigen specificity of the peripheral T cells that underwent clonal expansion was not determined. At doses of 0.1 to 3.0 mg/kg, clonal expansion of both CD4+ and CD8+ T cells in blood was seen between baseline and week 6.

The germline V and J ends show losses of 7 bases and 0 bases respectively, and no gene match explains 8 bases of the junction. The germline V gene (reference sequence) supplies CDR1 MNHEY and CDR2 SMNVEV. CDR3 length: 16 amino acids, cysteine to phenylalanine. Left in the record is the CDR3 DNA by itself, 48 bases read in frame from the first base. Recombination linked TRBV27 to TRBJ2-3; TRBD2 agrees with 9 junctional bases. This receptor was taken from an adult with an advanced solid tumor such as melanoma, head and neck, liver or kidney cancer. This material consisted of CD4+ or CD8+ T cells sorted from blood, taken in a trial of the OX40 agonist ivuxolimab. The bases are TGTGCCAGCAATGCGGGGGGGGGACCTAGCACAGATACGCAGTATTTT. The translation is CASNAGGGPSTDTQYF.